This T cell receptor (beta chain) was sequenced for a study of OX40 agonist ivuxolimab in advanced cancers. Libraries were prepared by immunoSEQ multiplex PCR; TCRdb keeps only in-frame clonotypes and omits some of them. The sample includes 43,000 or so clones, roughly 80% seen only once; the top ten take 2.6%. Study conclusions and caveats: Among patients with partial responses at 0.1-3.0 mg/kg, clonal expansion was among the lowest.

In regard to this clone: Its target is not known. A junction boundary mismatches the germline segment, possibly from a read error. The same CDR3 arises from other DNA sequences in this sample as well.

The CDR3 covers 14 residues. Germline CDR1 and CDR2: LNHDA and SQIVND (reference sequence). This clonotype was obtained from an adult with an advanced solid tumor such as melanoma, head and neck, liver or kidney cancer. The chain links TRBV19 to TRBJ1-5, with D maybe TRBD1 (5 bases). The source material was CD4+ or CD8+ T cells sorted from blood, sampled in a trial of the OX40 agonist ivuxolimab. CDR3 residues: CATHRHRGDQPQHF. In nucleotides, the CDR3 is TGCGCCACCCACAGGCACCGAGGGGACCAGCCCCAGCATTTT.